This T cell receptor beta chain is from a study of CD8 T cells in Susac syndrome. Study in general: At the time of blood draw, patients with Susac syndrome were therapy-naive, receiving corticosteroids, or receiving intravenous immunoglobulin alone.

V was trimmed by 5 bases and J by 2 bases, leaving 10 bases between them. Germline lookup yields CDR1 SEHNR and CDR2 FQNEAQ (reference sequence). The CDR3 spans 13 residues. Study conclusions and caveats: Only a relatively small number of individuals were included in the TCR sequencing and HLA analysis. CD8+ clonal expansion in Susac was maximal in TEMRA cells and in active patients.

Both CD4+ and CD8+ T cells were negatively isolated, and TEMRA cells underwent FACS enrichment. On this clonotype: As yet, its antigen is unknown.

cDNA came from 0.5 to 1 ug RNA primed by random hexamers. Each CDR3 protein is one row after TCRdb ran MiXCR on the immunoSEQ multiplex PCR reads. Among tens of thousands of distinct CDR3 sequences, 85% to 95% were seen once, and the ten largest hold approximately 0.48%. The sample was CD8+ T cells from PBMCs. The chain employs TRBV7-9 and TRBJ2-7, with D maybe TRBD2 (6 bases). This TCR was sampled from a human donor with Susac syndrome. The CDR3 bases are TGTGCCAGCAGCAGGGACTCCCCCTACGAGCAGTACTTC. It is translated as CASSRDSPYEQYF.